This T cell receptor (beta chain) was sequenced for a study of blood T cell repertoires in COVID-19 (TCRdb year 2020). At the level of the whole study: Samples covering the acute and convalescent phases of COVID-19 were provided by collaborators in the United States, Italy and Spain. The material from the prospective study consisted of cDNA or gDNA derived from T cells, B-cell-depleted T cells, or PBMCs. Subjects who had been exposed to COVID-19, were actively infected with it, or had recovered from it provided the deeply sampled blood TCRbeta repertoires that made up the dataset. The repertoires were released in a freely available public database intended as a resource for research on the immune response to SARS-CoV-2. Samples were obtained from the ongoing ImmuneRACE study (first 160 participants) and from 1,000 to 1,500 subjects provided by 6 global collaborators. Sample metadata almost always included a de-identified subject ID, COVID-19 status, age in years and sex. HLA class I and class II types, where available, came from metadata supplied by the sample provider rather than from assay-based typing.

Each collaborating institution followed its own protocols to collect whole blood in K2EDTA tubes. For TCRbeta analysis, collaborator samples were shipped as frozen whole blood, as isolated PBMCs, or as DNA extracted from either sample type. The immunoSEQ Assay, a bias-controlled multiplex PCR, was used to amplify TCRbeta CDR3 regions from genomic DNA. As for the authors' bioinformatics: Within the assay, amplification of reference gene primers was used to estimate how many nucleated cells each sample contained. To quantify the absolute abundance of each unique TCRbeta CDR3 rearrangement, sequence reads were collapsed and filtered. Productive Simpson clonality was computed per sample as the square root of Simpson's diversity index over productive rearrangements. Drawn from immuneACCESS, this table holds only the in-frame rearrangements with V and J called that TCRdb kept. Clones are partly lost; checked studies trace under half to an unresolved V gene and leave the rest unexplained. D and trimming come from the DNA, and the V and J calls and clone size come from that table. The sample yields 270,000 or so clones; about 85% were counted once. The ten largest clonotypes hold more than 10% of the sample.

What the authors observed across the whole study: The amount of clinical and demographic metadata varied by source and participant and was provided uncurated.

As for this clone: Its specific antigen is unknown. No clone much larger than this one lies a single base away; base qualities are absent.

Reading the germline V gene (reference sequence) gives CDR1 WNHNN and CDR2 SYGVQD. Spanning cysteine to phenylalanine, the CDR3 consists of 13 amino acids. Only the CDR3 region is kept as DNA, spanning 39 bases read in frame from base 1. The junction shows trimming of 8 bases on V and 5 bases on J, and the gene matches do not reach 9 bases of it. Material for sequencing was peripheral blood. The sequence is built from TRBV10-1 and TRBJ2-7; 7 central nucleotides agree with TRBD2. The origin of this receptor is a human donor in a cohort sampled during active COVID-19. The DNA sequence is given as TGCGCCAGCCAGGACCCGCGGGGGAACGAGCAGTACTTC. This yields the protein CASQDPRGNEQYF.